These T cell receptor beta chains were read from a single sample in a study of cytomegalovirus exposure and HLA in healthy donors. Here immunoSEQ multiplex PCR was the method, and the copy in TCRdb shows in-frame clones only, minus some. The data hold tens of thousands of clones, with roughly four fifths observed a single time. Source material: PBMCs. These receptors all come from a woman aged 30 to 39 in good health and CMV-seronegative. The CDR3 runs from the conserved cysteine through the conserved F or W. The order of the fields is D gene, V gene, J gene, clone size, CDR3 DNA, CDR3 protein. The D gene is left open where the match is weak. Clone size appears in some rows only: once, few, many, or a class for an expanded clone.

TRBD1	TRBV9	TRBJ1-4	-	TGTGCCAGCAGCATTGGACAGGGGATGGGGGCAACTAATGAAAAACTGTTTTTT	CASSIGQGMGATNEKLFF
TRBD2	TRBV11-2	TRBJ2-5	-	TGTGCCACCCTCGGGAGGGGCGGGGAGACCCAGTACTTC	CATLGRGGETQYF
-	TRBV28	TRBJ2-3	-	TGTGCCAGCAGTTTAAACAGGGGACTAGGGGTAGATACGCAGTATTTT	CASSLNRGLGVDTQYF
-	TRBV6-6	TRBJ2-1	-	TGTGCCAGCAGTTACTCTATAGTCAATGAGCAGTTCTTC	CASSYSIVNEQFF
-	TRBV10-3	TRBJ2-2	-	TGTGCCATCAGTGCAGAGCCGGAGACCGGGGAGCTGTTTTTT	CAISAEPETGELFF
TRBD2	TRBV5-8	TRBJ2-7	-	TGTGCCAGCAGCTTGGGGCTAGCGGGAACCTACGAGCAGTACTTC	CASSLGLAGTYEQYF
-	TRBV11-1	TRBJ1-1	-	TGTGTCAGCACCCCAAGGGGGTTCGCTGAAGCTTTCTTT	CVSTPRGFAEAFF
-	TRBV7-2	TRBJ2-3	-	TGTGCCAGCAGCCTCAGACTCAGCGGACCGGCAGATACGCAGTATTTT	CASSLRLSGPADTQYF
-	TRBV7-2	TRBJ2-5	-	TGTGCCAGCAGCCCCCCGAGACAGGTCCAGTACTTC	CASSPPRQVQYF
TRBD2	TRBV5-4	TRBJ2-3	-	TGTGCCAGCAGCTTGGGGTCTAGCGGGAGCACAGATACGCAGTATTTT	CASSLGSSGSTDTQYF
-	TRBV9	TRBJ2-7	once	TGTGCCAGCAGCGTACGGTCGGGGTCCGAGCAGTACTTC	CASSVRSGSEQYF
TRBD1	TRBV10-3	TRBJ2-2	-	TGTGCCATCAGTGAGCTGGGACAGTCGAACACCGGGGAGCTGTTTTTT	CAISELGQSNTGELFF
TRBD2	TRBV4-3	TRBJ2-7	-	TGCGCCAGCAGCCAAGAAGGGACTAGCGGGTACATCTACGAGCAGTACTTC	CASSQEGTSGYIYEQYF
TRBD1	TRBV5-8	TRBJ2-5	-	TGTGCCAGCAGCCTGAGAGGGACAGGGCCTAAAGCCCAGTACTTC	CASSLRGTGPKAQYF
TRBD2	TRBV28	TRBJ2-7	-	TGTGCCAGCAGTTTATCAGTTAGCGGGACGATTTTCTACGAGCAGTACTTC	CASSLSVSGTIFYEQYF
-	TRBV29-1	TRBJ1-1	-	TGCAGCGTTGAAGTTCAGGGGAAGAACACTGAAGCTTTCTTT	CSVEVQGKNTEAFF
TRBD2	TRBV7-3	TRBJ2-3	-	TGTGCCAGCAGCCTCCTAGCGGGAGGACCCACAGATACGCAGTATTTT	CASSLLAGGPTDTQYF
TRBD2	TRBV11-2	TRBJ2-7	-	TGTGCCAGCAGCACGCGGACTAGCGGTACCTACGAGCAGTACTTC	CASSTRTSGTYEQYF
-	TRBV27	TRBJ2-3	-	TGTGCCAGCAGTTTGGAGGGAGGTCCTATTAGCACAGATACGCAGTATTTT	CASSLEGGPISTDTQYF
-	TRBV13	TRBJ1-1	once	TGTGCCAGCAGCCGGAGGCTGAGGATCGCTGAAGCTTTCTTT	CASSRRLRIAEAFF
-	TRBV14	TRBJ2-1	-	TGTGCCAGCAGCCCCGATCGGGGTAGCTCCTACAATGAGCAGTTCTTC	CASSPDRGSSYNEQFF
TRBD1	TRBV5-6	TRBJ2-5	-	TGTGCCAGCAGCTCGACAGGGGCAAGCCAAGAGACCCAGTACTTC	CASSSTGASQETQYF
-	TRBV28	TRBJ1-3	-	TGTGCCAGCCGCCGGGCAGGGGTTGGAAACACCATATATTTT	CASRRAGVGNTIYF
TRBD1	TRBV7-7	TRBJ2-2	-	TGTGCTAGCAGCCACGGGACAGGCCCCGGGGAGCTGTTTTTT	CASSHGTGPGELFF
TRBD2	TRBV4-2	TRBJ2-1	-	TGTGCCAGCAGCCCTACTCTAGGGCTAGCGGGGCAGTACAATGAGCAGTTCTTC	CASSPTLGLAGQYNEQFF
-	TRBV6-5	TRBJ1-6	once	TGTGCCAGCAGACGAGGCTCCTATAATTCACCCCTCCACTTT	CASRRGSYNSPLHF
-	TRBV29-1	TRBJ2-5	-	TGCAGCGTTGGGACAGCTCGCGGAGAGACCCAGTACTTC	CSVGTARGETQYF
TRBD2	TRBV5-5	TRBJ2-2	few	TGTGCCAGCAGTGCGGCTAGCGGGACCGGGGAGCTGTTTTTT	CASSAASGTGELFF
TRBD1	TRBV7-2	TRBJ2-7	few	TGTGCCAGCAAGCACGCCGGGACAGTACTGGACGAGCAGTACTTC	CASKHAGTVLDEQYF
-	TRBV29-1	TRBJ2-5	-	TGCAGCGTCAATAGGGGAGAGACCCAGTACTTC	CSVNRGETQYF
TRBD2	TRBV9	TRBJ2-7	once	TGTGCCAGCAGCGTAGCGGATAGCGGGAGATACGAGCAGTACTTC	CASSVADSGRYEQYF
-	TRBV6-5	TRBJ1-5	-	TGTGCCAGCGTATGGGCTTTTAGCAATCAGCCCCAGCATTTT	CASVWAFSNQPQHF
-	TRBV5-1	TRBJ2-1	-	TGCGCCAGCAGCATGGACGGCGGTGAGCAGTTCTTC	CASSMDGGEQFF
TRBD2	TRBV29-1	TRBJ2-1	-	TGCAGCGTTGCCACTAGCGGGAGGTCCTACAATGAGCAGTTCTTC	CSVATSGRSYNEQFF
-	TRBV5-1	TRBJ1-4	-	TGCGCCAGCAGCTTTGCCCAGGGTTTTTGGCCTAATGAAAAACTGTTTTTT	CASSFAQGFWPNEKLFF
TRBD2	TRBV5-4	TRBJ2-5	few	TGTGCCAGCAGCTTGGAACTAGCGGGAGCGGGGGAGACCCAGTACTTC	CASSLELAGAGETQYF
-	TRBV2	TRBJ2-1	-	TGTGCCAGCCTTTTGTTCCCTGAGCAGTTCTTC	CASLLFPEQFF
TRBD2	TRBV5-6	TRBJ2-6	-	TGTGCCAGCAGCTGGGGAGGGAAAGGTGGGGCCAACGTCCTGACTTTC	CASSWGGKGGANVLTF
-	TRBV30	TRBJ2-7	-	TGTGCCTGGAGTGTTGTGGGGGGAAGGTACGAGCAGTACTTC	CAWSVVGGRYEQYF
-	TRBV21-1	TRBJ2-5	-	TGTGCCAGCAGCGGACCACACCTCCGGGCAAACTTCAGGGTCCAGTACTTC	CASSGPHLRANFRVQYF
TRBD1	TRBV5-1	TRBJ2-5	once	TGCGCCAGCAGGCAAACACAGGGGTCAGAGACCCAGTACTTC	CASRQTQGSETQYF
-	TRBV30	TRBJ1-4	-	TGTGCCTGGATGGCAGGCACCCGAAGCACTAATGAAAAACTGTTTTTT	CAWMAGTRSTNEKLFF
TRBD1	TRBV19	TRBJ1-5	-	TGTGCCAGTAGTAAATCGACAGGGGCCGGTCAGCCCCAGCATTTT	CASSKSTGAGQPQHF
-	TRBV19	TRBJ1-1	-	TGTGCCAGTAGTATGACAGTGAACACTGAAGCTTTCTTT	CASSMTVNTEAFF
-	TRBV28	TRBJ2-3	-	TGTGCCAGCAGACGTGCAGGGGCGGCAGATACGCAGTATTTT	CASRRAGAADTQYF
-	TRBV10-3	TRBJ1-2	-	TGTGCCATCAGTGCGGGGAGGGATAACTATGGCTACACCTTC	CAISAGRDNYGYTF
TRBD1	TRBV7-9	TRBJ1-1	-	TGTGCCAGCAGCTTGGTAGGACAGGGAGGTACTGAAGCTTTCTTT	CASSLVGQGGTEAFF
TRBD2	TRBV7-9	TRBJ2-7	-	TGTGCCAGCAGCAATCAGGCGGGGGGCTACGAGCAGTACTTC	CASSNQAGGYEQYF
TRBD2	TRBV6-4	TRBJ2-1	-	TGTGCCAGCAGTCGACCGGGCCTAGCGGGAGATGGATTACGTAACAATGAGCAGTTCTTC	CASSRPGLAGDGLRNNEQFF
TRBD1	TRBV7-9	TRBJ1-1	few	TGTTCCAGCAGCTTTTTGACAGGGGTGACTGAAGCTTTCTTT	CSSSFLTGVTEAFF
-	TRBV2	TRBJ1-1	few	TGTGCCAGCAGTCCGCGACAGATGAACACTGAAGCTTTCTTT	CASSPRQMNTEAFF